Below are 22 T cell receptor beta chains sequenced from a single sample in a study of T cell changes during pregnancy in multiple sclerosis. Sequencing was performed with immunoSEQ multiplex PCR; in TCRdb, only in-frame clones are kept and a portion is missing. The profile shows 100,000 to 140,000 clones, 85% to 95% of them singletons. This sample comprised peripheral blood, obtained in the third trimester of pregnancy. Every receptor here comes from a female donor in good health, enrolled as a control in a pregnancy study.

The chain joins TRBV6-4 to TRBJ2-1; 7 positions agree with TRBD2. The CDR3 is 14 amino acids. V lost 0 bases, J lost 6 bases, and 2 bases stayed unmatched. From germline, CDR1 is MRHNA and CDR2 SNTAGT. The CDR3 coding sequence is TGTGCCAGCAGTGACTCAGCGGGGTCCAATGAGCAGTTCTTC. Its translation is CASSDSAGSNEQFF.

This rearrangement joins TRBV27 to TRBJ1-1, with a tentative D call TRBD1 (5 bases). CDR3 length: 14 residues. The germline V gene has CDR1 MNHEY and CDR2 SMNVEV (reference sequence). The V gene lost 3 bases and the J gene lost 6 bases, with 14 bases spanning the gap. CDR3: CASSLGGSTAEAFF. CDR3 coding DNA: TGTGCCAGCAGTTTGGGGGGGTCCACCGCTGAAGCTTTCTTT.

The CDR3 region is CASSFPTGLGYTF. The CDR3 coding sequence is TGTGCCAGCAGCTTTCCTACAGGGCTCGGCTACACCTTC. The rearrangement uses TRBV7-9 and TRBJ1-2; a weak D match, TRBD1 (6 bases). This CDR3 spans 13 amino acids. Germline V CDR1 and CDR2: SEHNR, FQNEAQ (reference sequence). V was shortened by 3 bases and J by 8 bases, with 13 bases between the two germline ends.

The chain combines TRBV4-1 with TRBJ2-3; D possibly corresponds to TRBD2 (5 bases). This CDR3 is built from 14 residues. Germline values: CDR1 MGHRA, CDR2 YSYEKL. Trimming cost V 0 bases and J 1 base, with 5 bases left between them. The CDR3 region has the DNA TGCGCCAGCAGCCAAGAGGAGGGCACAGATACGCAGTATTTT. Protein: CASSQEEGTDTQYF.

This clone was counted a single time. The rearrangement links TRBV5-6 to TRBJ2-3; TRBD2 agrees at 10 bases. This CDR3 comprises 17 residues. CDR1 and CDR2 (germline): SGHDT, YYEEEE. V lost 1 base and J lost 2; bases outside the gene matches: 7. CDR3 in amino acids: CASSLLNSGGSTDTQYF. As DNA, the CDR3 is TGTGCCAGCAGCTTGCTTAATAGCGGGGGGTCCACAGATACGCAGTATTTT. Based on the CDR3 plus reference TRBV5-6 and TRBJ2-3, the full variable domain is DAGVTQSPTHLIKTRGQQVTLRCSPKSGHDTVSWYQQALGQGPQFIFQYYEEEERQRGNFPDRFSGHQFPNYSSELNVNALLLGDSALYLCASSLLNSGGSTDTQYFGPGTRLTVL.

The CDR3 DNA follows: TGCGCCAGCGCCGGCGTGGAGGGAGATGGCTACACCTTC. Translated, it gives CASAGVEGDGYTF. The rearrangement links TRBV5-1 to TRBJ1-2, with no clear D. V was pared by 7 bases and J by 6 bases, with 16 bases between. This CDR3 contains 13 residues. Germline V lookup: CDR1 SGHRS, CDR2 YFSETQ.

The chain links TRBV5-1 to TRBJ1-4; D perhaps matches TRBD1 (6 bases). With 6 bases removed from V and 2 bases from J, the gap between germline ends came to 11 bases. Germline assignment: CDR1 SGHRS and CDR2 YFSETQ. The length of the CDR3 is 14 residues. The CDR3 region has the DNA TGCGCCAGCAATCAGGGGCACACTAATGAAAAACTGTTTTTT. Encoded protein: CASNQGHTNEKLFF.

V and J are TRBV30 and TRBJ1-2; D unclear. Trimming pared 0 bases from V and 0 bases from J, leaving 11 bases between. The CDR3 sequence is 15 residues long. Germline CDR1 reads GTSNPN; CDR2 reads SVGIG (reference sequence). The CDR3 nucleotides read TGTGCCTGGAGTGTTTTAAGAGCGTCTAACTATGGCTACACCTTC. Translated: CAWSVLRASNYGYTF.

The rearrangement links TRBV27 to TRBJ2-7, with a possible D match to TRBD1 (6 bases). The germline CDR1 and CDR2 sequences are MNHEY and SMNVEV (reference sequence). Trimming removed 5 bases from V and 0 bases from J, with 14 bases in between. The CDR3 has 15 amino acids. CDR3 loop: CASSQTGTFSYEQYF. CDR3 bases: TGTGCCAGCAGTCAAACAGGGACGTTCTCCTACGAGCAGTACTTC.

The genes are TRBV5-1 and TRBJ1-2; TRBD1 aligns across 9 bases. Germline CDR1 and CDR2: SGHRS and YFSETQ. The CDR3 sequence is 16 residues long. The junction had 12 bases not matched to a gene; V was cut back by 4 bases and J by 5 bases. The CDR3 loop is CASSKGTGQTSYGYTF. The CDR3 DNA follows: TGCGCCAGCAGCAAGGGGACAGGGCAGACTAGTTATGGCTACACCTTC.

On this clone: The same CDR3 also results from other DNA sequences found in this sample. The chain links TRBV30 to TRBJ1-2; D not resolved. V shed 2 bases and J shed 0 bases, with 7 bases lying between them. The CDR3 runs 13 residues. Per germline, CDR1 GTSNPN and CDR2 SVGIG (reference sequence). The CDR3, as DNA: TGTGCCTGGAGTCCCGGTTCTAACTATGGCTACACCTTC. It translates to CAWSPGSNYGYTF.

CDR3 residues: CASSGISGGNTDTQYF. CDR3 nucleotide sequence: TGCGCCAGCAGTGGGATTAGCGGGGGGAACACAGATACGCAGTATTTT. The chain employs TRBV10-2 and TRBJ2-3; 10 nucleotides match TRBD2. The ends lost 4 bases at V and 2 bases at J; junction bases unmatched: 6. The CDR3 has 16 amino acids. Germline CDR1 reads WSHSY; CDR2 reads SAAADI.

The CDR3 loop reads CASTADRFSGNTIYF. DNA for the CDR3: TGTGCCAGCACCGCGGACAGGTTCTCTGGAAACACCATATATTTT. The chain carries TRBV11-2 and TRBJ1-3; 7 bases align to TRBD1. There are 15 residues in the CDR3. V lost 7 bases to trimming and J lost 0 bases; unmatched junction nucleotides: 6. In germline, CDR1 is SGHAT, CDR2 FQNNGV.

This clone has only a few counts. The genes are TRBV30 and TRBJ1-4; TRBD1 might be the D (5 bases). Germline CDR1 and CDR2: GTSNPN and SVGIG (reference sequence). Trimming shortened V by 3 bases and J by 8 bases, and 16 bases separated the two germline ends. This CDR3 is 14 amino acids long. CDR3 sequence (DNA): TGTGCCTGGAGGATCGAGTCGAAGGGGGAAAAACTGTTTTTT. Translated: CAWRIESKGEKLFF.

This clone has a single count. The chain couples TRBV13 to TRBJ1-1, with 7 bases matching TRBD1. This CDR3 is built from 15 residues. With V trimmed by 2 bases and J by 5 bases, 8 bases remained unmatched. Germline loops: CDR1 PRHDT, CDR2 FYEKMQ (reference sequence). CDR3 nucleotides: TGTGCCAGCAGCTTACCAACAGGGGCGAGGACTGAAGCTTTCTTT. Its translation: CASSLPTGARTEAFF.

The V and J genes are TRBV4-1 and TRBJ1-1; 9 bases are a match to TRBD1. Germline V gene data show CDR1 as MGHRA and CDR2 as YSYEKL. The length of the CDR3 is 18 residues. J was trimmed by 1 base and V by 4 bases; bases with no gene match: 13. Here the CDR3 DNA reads TGCGCCAGCAGCCTACTCACACCGGGACAGGGTTCGAACACTGAAGCTTTCTTT. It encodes CASSLLTPGQGSNTEAFF.

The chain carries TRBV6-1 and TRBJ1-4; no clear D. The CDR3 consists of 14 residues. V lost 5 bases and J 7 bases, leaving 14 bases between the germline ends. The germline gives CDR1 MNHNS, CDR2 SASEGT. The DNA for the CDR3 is TGTGCCAGCAGTCCTCTGACGGGGATTGAAAAACTGTTTTTT. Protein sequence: CASSPLTGIEKLFF.

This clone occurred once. CDR3 sequence (DNA): TGTGCCAGCAGCCAAGACCTCCCGAGCTCCTACGAGCAGTACTTC. Its protein is CASSQDLPSSYEQYF. The V gene is TRBV4-2, the J gene TRBJ2-7; D gene uncertain. Trimming took 0 bases from V and 0 from J, leaving 9 bases between them. The CDR3 contains 15 residues. Germline V lookup: CDR1 LGHNA, CDR2 YNFKEQ.

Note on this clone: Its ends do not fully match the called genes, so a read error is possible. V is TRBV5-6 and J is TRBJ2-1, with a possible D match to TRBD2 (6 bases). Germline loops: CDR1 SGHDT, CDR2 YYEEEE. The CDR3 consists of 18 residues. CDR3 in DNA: TGTGTCAGCAGTCCGGAAATAGGGACTCAAATTTCCTACAATGAGCAGTTCTTC. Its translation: CVSSPEIGTQISYNEQFF.

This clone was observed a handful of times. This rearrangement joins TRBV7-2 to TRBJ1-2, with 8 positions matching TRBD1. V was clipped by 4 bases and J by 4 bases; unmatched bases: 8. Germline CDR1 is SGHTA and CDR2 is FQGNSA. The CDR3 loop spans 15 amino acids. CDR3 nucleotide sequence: TGTGCCAGCAGCTCGCCGGGACAGGAGATCTATGGCTACACCTTC. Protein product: CASSSPGQEIYGYTF.

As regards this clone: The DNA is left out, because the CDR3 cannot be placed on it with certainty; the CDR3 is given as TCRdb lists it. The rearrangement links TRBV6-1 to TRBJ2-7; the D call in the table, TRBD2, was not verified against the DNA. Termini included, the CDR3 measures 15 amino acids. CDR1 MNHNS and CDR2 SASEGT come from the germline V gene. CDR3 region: CASSTSPSASYEQYF.

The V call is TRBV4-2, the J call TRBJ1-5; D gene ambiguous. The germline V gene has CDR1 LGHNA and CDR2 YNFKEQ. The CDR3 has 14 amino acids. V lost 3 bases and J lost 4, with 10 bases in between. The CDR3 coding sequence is TGTGCCAGCAGCCATGAGGGCCAGAATCAGCCCCAGCATTTT. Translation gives CASSHEGQNQPQHF.